The 4 T cell receptor beta chains below come from one sample, sequenced in a study of radiation and T cells in renal cell carcinoma. The time point was: baseline pretreatment blood. Treatment specified: 15 Gy SBRT to primary tumor, nephrectomy 4 weeks later. Sequenced by immunoSEQ multiplex PCR; TCRdb stores in-frame clones only, minus some. The sample gives 130,000 to 150,000 clones, 70% to 90% of which show up once; 12% is in the top ten. Sequenced material: blood, taken from a patient whose treatment included radiotherapy and nephrectomy. These receptors were collected from a woman aged 45-59 years with renal cell carcinoma.

This clone was seen a few times. The chain links TRBV7-2 to TRBJ2-2; D gene ambiguous. The CDR3 length is 11 residues. CDR1 and CDR2 (germline): SGHTA, FQGNSA. The CDR3: CGKGRAGELFF. The CDR3 bases are TGTGGTAAGGGTAGGGCCGGGGAGCTGTTTTTT. The variable domain in full, with the rest retrieved from reference TRBV7-2 and TRBJ2-2, is GAGVSQSPSNKVTEKGKDVELRCDPISGHTALYWYRQSLGQGLEFLIYFQGNSAPDKSGLPSDRFSAERTGGSVSTLTIQRTQQEDSAVYLCGKGRAGELFFGEGSRLTVL.

The rearrangement links TRBV2 to TRBJ1-1; 11 bases match TRBD1. This CDR3 region has 15 residues. Trimming took 6 bases from V and 5 from J; bases not matched to a gene: 8. Per the germline V gene, CDR1 is SNHLY and CDR2 is FYNNEI. CDR3 DNA: TGTGCCAGCAGAGCCGGGACAGGGGGGGATACTGAAGCTTTCTTT. Translated: CASRAGTGGDTEAFF.

The chain is built from TRBV9 and TRBJ2-3; 14 bases are a match to TRBD2. V shed 3 bases and J 2 bases; nucleotides not matched to a gene: 2. CDR1 and CDR2 from the germline V gene are SGDLS and YYNGEE. CDR3 length equals 16 residues. CDR3 DNA: TGTGCCAGCAGCGAGACTAGCGGGGGGGACACAGATACGCAGTATTTT. It yields the protein CASSETSGGDTDTQYF.

V and J are TRBV30 and TRBJ2-3; unclear D gene. V was pared by 5 bases and J by 5 bases, with 20 bases between. CDR3 length: 15 residues. Germline-derived CDR1 and CDR2 are GTSNPN and SVGIG (reference sequence). The CDR3 sequence is CAWSAGVDAVDTQYF. In DNA, the CDR3 is TGTGCCTGGTCTGCTGGGGTAGATGCAGTAGATACGCAGTATTTT.